Listed here is a single TCR beta chain. Its target is not known. The V gene's germline CDR1 is MNHNY and CDR2 SVGAGI (reference sequence). The V and J ends lost 11 bases and 7 bases respectively, with 18 bases between them. CDR3 length equals 13 residues. All of the isolated RNA was reverse transcribed, so expressed TCRB transcripts were sequenced. Repertoires were generated with immunoSEQ multiplex PCR, while TCRdb's copy carries only in-frame clones and drops some. Seen here are over 600,000 clones, 9.5% to 15% observed once, and the top ten hold roughly 0.11%. Isolation of CD4+ naive, central memory, regulatory and stem cell-like memory cells was achieved by sorting via CD45RO/CCR7/CD25/CD127/CD95/CD27. This entry comes from a study of beta chain features in type 1 diabetes. Study-wide findings and caveats: Type 1 diabetes patients had moderately but significantly shorter TCRB CDR3s in all four CD4+ subsets.

The sequenced sample was naive CD4+ T cells from blood. The chain combines TRBV6-6 with TRBJ2-1; a possible D gene is TRBD2 (7 bases). This receptor was taken from a man in his thirties or forties with type 1 diabetes. The CDR3 DNA reads as TGTGCCCTAGGGGGAGGGAGGGGGAATGAGCAGTTCTTC. Translation: CALGGGRGNEQFF.